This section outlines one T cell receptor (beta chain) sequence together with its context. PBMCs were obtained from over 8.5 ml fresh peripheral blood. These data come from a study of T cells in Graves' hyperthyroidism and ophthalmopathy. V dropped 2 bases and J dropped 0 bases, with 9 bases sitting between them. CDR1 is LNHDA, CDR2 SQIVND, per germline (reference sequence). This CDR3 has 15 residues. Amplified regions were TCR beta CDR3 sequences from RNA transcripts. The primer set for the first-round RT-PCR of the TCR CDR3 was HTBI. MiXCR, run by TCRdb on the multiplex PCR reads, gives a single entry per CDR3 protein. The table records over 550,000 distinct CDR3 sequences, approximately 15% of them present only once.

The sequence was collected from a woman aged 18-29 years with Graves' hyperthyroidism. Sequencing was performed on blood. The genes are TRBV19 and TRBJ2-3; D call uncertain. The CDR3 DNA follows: TGTGCCAGTAGTATAAGTCTACTTAGCACAGATACGCAGTATTTT. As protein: CASSISLLSTDTQYF. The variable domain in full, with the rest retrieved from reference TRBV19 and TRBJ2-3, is DGGITQSPKYLFRKEGQNVTLSCEQNLNHDAMYWYRQDPGQGLRLIYYSQIVNDFQKGDIAEGYSVSREKKESFPLTVTSAQKNPTAFYLCASSISLLSTDTQYFGPGTRLTVL.